This TCR beta chain is from a study of shared clonotypes between healthy human individuals. CDR3 length equals 20 residues. After removal of 0 bases from V and 0 bases from J, the junction contained 10 bases not matched to a gene. Germline loops: CDR1 SGHRS, CDR2 YFSETQ. It was 200 to 250 ng DNA, around 32,000 T cell genomes, that sorted-subset replicate PCRs used. Authors' methods: Filtering of immunoSEQ junctional sequences could not match full-length read filtering. Clones were sequenced by immunoSEQ multiplex PCR, and TCRdb holds only the in-frame ones, with some missing. For V, J and clone size, that table is used; D and trimming come from the DNA. Among about 1.4 million clones listed, around 95% were seen once. The donors, all of them Caucasian adults, lived in Nashville, Tennessee.

The chain combines TRBV5-1 with TRBJ2-1, with TRBD1 matching 12 bases. Material for sequencing was naive CD4+ T cells sorted from blood. Subset described: CD45RA+ positively selected. The TCR originated in a man aged 25 to 45 in good health. CDR3 nucleotide sequence: TGCGCCAGCAGCTTGGGTGGGACAGGGGGCTACGAGAGCTCCTACAATGAGCAGTTCTTC. Translated, it gives CASSLGGTGGYESSYNEQFF.